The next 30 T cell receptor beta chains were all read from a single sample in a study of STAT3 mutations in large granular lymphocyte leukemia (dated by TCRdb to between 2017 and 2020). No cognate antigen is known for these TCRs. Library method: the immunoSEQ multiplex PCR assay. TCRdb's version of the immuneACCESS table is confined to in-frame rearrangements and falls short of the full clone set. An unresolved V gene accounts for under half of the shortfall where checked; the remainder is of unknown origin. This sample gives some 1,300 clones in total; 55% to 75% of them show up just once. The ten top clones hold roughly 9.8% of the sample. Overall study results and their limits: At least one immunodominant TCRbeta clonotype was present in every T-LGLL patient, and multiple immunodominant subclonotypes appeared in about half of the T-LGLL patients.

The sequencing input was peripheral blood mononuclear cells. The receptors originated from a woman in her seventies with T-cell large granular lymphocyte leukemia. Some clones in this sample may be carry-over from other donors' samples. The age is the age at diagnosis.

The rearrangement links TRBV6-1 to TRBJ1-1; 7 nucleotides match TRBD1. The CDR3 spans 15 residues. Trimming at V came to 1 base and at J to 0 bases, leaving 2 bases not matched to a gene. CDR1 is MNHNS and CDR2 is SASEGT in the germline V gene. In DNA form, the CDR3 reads TGTGCCAGCAGTGAAGTTGGGACAGTGAACACTGAAGCTTTCTTT. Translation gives CASSEVGTVNTEAFF.

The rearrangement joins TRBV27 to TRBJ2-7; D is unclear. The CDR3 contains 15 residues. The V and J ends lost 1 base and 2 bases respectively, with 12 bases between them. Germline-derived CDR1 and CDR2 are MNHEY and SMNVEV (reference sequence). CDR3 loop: CASSLFGEPPYEQYF. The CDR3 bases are TGTGCCAGCAGTTTATTTGGGGAACCCCCCTACGAGCAGTACTTC.

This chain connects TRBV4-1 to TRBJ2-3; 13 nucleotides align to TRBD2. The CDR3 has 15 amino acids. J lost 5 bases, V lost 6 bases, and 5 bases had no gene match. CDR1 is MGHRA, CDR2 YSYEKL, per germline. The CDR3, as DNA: TGCGCCAGCAGTCTCCGGACTAGCGGGGGAGATACGCAGTATTTT. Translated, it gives CASSLRTSGGDTQYF.

CDR3 DNA sequence: TGTGCCAGCAGCTCCAGGGGGCCGGAGACCCAGTACTTC. It specifies CASSSRGPETQYF. The chain employs TRBV5-4 and TRBJ2-5, with TRBD1 matching over 8 bases. CDR3 length equals 13 residues. Unmatched junction bases numbered 3, after V lost 3 bases and J lost 5 bases. The germline gives CDR1 SGHNT, CDR2 YYREEE (reference sequence).

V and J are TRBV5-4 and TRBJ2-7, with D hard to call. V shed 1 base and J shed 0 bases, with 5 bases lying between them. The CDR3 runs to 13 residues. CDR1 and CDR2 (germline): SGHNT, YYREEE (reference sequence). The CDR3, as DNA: TGTGCCAGCAGCTTGTCCAGCTCCTACGAGCAGTACTTC. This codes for CASSLSSSYEQYF.

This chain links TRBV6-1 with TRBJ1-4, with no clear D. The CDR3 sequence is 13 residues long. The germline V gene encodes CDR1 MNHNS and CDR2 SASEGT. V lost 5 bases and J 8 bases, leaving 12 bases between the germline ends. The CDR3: CASSLRKGEKLFF. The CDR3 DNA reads TGTGCCAGCAGTCTCAGGAAGGGAGAAAAACTGTTTTTT.

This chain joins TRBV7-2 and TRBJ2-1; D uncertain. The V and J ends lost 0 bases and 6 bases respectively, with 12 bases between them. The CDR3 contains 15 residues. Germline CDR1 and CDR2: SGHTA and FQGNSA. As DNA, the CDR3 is TGTGCCAGCAGCTTAGCGCTCCCCAGTCCCAATGAGCAGTTCTTC. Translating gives CASSLALPSPNEQFF.

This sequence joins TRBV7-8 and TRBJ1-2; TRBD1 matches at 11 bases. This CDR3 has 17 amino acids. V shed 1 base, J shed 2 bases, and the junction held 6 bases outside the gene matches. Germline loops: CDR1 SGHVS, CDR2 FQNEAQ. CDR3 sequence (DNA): TGTGCCAGCAGCTTAGTTGAAGGACAGGGGGCAAACTATGGCTACACCTTC. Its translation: CASSLVEGQGANYGYTF.

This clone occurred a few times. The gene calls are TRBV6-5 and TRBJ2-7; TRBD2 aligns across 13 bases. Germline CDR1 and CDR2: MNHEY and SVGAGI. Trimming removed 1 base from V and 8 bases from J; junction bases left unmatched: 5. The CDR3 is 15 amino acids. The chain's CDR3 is CASSYLTSGGNKQYF. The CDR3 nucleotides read TGTGCCAGCAGTTACTTGACTAGCGGGGGGAATAAGCAGTACTTC.

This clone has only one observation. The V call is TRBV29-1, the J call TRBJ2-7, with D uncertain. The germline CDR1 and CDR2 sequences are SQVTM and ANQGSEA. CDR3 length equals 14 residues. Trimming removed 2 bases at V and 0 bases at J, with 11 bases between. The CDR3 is CSVESGQTSYEQYF. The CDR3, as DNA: TGCAGCGTTGAATCGGGCCAGACCTCCTACGAGCAGTACTTC.

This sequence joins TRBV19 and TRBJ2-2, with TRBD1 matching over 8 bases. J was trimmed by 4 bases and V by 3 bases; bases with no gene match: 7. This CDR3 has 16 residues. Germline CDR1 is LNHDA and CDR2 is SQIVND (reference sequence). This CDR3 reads CASSIGQGASTGELFF. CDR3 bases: TGTGCCAGTAGTATTGGGCAGGGGGCTTCCACCGGGGAGCTGTTTTTT.

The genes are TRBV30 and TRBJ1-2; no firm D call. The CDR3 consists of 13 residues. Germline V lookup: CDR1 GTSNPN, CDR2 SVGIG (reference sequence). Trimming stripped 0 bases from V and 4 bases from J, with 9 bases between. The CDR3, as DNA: TGTGCCTGGAGTGTACCCCCAGCCTATGGCTACACCTTC. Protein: CAWSVPPAYGYTF.

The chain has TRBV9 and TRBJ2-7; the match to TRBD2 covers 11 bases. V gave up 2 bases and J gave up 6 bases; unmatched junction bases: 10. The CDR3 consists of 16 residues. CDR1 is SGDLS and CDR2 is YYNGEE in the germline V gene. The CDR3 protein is CASSVLSGGVGGEQYF. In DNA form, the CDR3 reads TGTGCCAGCAGCGTTCTTAGCGGGGGGGTAGGTGGCGAGCAGTACTTC.

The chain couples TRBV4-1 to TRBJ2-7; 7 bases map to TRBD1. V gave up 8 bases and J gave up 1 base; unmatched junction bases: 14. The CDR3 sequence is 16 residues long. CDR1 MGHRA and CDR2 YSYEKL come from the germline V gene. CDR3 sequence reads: CASPLLGQDPSYEQYF. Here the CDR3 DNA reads TGCGCCAGCCCATTATTAGGACAGGACCCTTCCTACGAGCAGTACTTC.

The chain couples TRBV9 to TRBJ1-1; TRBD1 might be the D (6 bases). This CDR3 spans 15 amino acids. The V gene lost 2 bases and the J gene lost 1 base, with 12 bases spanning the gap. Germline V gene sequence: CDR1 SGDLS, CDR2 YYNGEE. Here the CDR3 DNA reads TGTGCCAGCAGCGTTCCCGGGACAAAGAACACTGAAGCTTTCTTT. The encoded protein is CASSVPGTKNTEAFF.

The CDR3: CASSLDWPQYF. CDR3 coding DNA: TGTGCCAGCAGTTTGGACTGGCCTCAGTACTTC. The chain combines TRBV2 with TRBJ2-5, with D possibly matching TRBD2 (5 bases). V lost 5 bases to trimming and J lost 11 bases, with 12 bases between them. This CDR3 has 11 amino acids. In germline, CDR1 is SNHLY, CDR2 FYNNEI.

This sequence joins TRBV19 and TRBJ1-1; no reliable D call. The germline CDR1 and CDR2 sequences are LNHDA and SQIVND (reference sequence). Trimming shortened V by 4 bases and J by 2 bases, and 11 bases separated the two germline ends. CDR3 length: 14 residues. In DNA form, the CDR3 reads TGTGCCAGTAGTAGTGGGAGCCCCAACACTGAAGCTTTCTTT. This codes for CASSSGSPNTEAFF.

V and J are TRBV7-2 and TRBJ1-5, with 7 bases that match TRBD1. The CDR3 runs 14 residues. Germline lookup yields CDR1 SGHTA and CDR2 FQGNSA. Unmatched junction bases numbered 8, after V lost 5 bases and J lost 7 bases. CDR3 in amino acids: CASSKTGVNQPQHF. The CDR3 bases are TGTGCCAGCAGCAAAACAGGGGTGAACCAGCCCCAGCATTTT.

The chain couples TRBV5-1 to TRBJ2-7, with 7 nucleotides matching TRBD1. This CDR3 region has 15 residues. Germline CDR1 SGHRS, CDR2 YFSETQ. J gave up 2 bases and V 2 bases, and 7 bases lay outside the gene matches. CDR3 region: CASSFASGQTYEQYF. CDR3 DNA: TGCGCCAGCAGCTTCGCCTCGGGACAGACCTACGAGCAGTACTTC.

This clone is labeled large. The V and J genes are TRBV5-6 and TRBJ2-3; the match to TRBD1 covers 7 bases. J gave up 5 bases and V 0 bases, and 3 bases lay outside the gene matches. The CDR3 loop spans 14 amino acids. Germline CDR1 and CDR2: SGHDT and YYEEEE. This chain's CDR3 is CASSLGGGEDTQYF. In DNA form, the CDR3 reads TGTGCCAGCAGCTTGGGAGGGGGCGAAGATACGCAGTATTTT.

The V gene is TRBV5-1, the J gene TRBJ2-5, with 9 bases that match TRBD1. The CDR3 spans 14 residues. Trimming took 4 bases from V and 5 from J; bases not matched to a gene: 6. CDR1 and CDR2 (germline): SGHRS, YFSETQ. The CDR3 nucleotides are TGCGCCAGCAGCCTGACAGGGGGATCGGAGACCCAGTACTTC. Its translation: CASSLTGGSETQYF.

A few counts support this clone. CDR3 DNA sequence: TGCAGCGCCCCAAAGTCGGGGGATTATGGCTACACCTTC. It yields the protein CSAPKSGDYGYTF. The chain recombines TRBV29-1 with TRBJ1-2, with D possibly matching TRBD1 (5 bases). Trimming stripped 7 bases from V and 5 bases from J, with 17 bases between. The CDR3 is 13 residues long. Germline V CDR1 and CDR2: SQVTM, ANQGSEA.

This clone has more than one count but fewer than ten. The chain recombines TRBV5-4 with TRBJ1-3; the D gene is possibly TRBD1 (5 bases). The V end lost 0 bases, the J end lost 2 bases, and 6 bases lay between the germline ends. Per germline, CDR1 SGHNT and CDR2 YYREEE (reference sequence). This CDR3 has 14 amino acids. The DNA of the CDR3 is TGTGCCAGCAGCTTGGCAGGGCCTGGAAACACCATATATTTT. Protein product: CASSLAGPGNTIYF.

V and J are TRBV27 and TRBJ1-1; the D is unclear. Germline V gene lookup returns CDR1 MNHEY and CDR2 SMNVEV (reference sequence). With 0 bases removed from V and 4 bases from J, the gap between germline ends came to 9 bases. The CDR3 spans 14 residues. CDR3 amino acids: CASSLSWEGTEAFF. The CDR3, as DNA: TGTGCCAGCAGTTTATCGTGGGAGGGCACTGAAGCTTTCTTT.

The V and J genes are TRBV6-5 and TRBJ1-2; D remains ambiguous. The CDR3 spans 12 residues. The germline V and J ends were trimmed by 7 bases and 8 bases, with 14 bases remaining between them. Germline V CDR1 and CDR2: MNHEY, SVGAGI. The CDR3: CASNDPAGGYTF. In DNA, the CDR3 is TGTGCCAGCAATGACCCGGCCGGCGGCTACACCTTC.

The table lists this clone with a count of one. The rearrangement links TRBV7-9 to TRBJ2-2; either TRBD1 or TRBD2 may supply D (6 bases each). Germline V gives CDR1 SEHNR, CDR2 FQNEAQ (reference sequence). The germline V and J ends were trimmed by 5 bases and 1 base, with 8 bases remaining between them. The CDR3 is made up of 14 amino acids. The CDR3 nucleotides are TGTGCCAGCAGCGCGGGACAGAACACCGGGGAGCTGTTTTTT. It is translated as CASSAGQNTGELFF.

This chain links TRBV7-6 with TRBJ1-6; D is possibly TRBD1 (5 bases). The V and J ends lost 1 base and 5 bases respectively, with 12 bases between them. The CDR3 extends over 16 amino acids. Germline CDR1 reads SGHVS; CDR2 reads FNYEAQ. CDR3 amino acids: CASSLGTAGNNSPLHF. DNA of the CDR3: TGTGCCAGCAGCTTAGGGACGGCAGGGAATAATTCACCCCTCCACTTT.

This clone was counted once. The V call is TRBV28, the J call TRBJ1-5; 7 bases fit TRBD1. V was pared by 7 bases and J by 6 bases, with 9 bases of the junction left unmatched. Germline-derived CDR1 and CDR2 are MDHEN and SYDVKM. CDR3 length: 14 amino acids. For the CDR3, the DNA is TGTGCCAGCATTATACAGGGGTGGCGTCAGCCCCAGCATTTT. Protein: CASIIQGWRQPQHF.

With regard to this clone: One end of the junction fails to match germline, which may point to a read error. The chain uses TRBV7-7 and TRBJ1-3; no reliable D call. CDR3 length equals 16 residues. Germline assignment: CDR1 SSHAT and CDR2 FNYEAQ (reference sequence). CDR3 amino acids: CASSLGSSSSGNTIYF. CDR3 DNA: TGTGCTAGCAGCTTAGGATCCTCCAGCTCTGGAAACACCATATATTTT.

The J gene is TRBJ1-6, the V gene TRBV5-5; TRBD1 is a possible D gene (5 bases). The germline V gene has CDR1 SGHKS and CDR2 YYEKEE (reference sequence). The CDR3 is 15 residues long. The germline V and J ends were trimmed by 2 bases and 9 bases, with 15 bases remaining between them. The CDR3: CASSLGAPVVSPLHF. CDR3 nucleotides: TGTGCCAGCAGCTTAGGGGCACCAGTGGTTTCACCCCTCCACTTT. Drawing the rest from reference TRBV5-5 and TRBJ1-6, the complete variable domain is DAGVTQSPTHLIKTRGQQVTLRCSPISGHKSVSWYQQVLGQGPQFIFQYYEKEERGRGNFPDRFSARQFPNYSSELNVNALLLGDSALYLCASSLGAPVVSPLHFGNGTRLTVT.